These T cell receptor beta chains were read from a single sample in a study of blood T cell repertoires in COVID-19. TCRdb's table, derived via immunoSEQ multiplex PCR, lists solely in-frame clones and lacks some. In the table there are 45,000 to 65,000 clones, around 90% of which are singletons. Sequences were obtained from peripheral blood. Receptors originate from a man aged 50-60 years with active COVID-19. CDR3s include the opening cysteine and the closing phenylalanine or tryptophan. D genes are given only for firm matches. A row's size may be missing; if present it is once, few, many or a size class.

>TRBD1|TRBJ1-6|TRBV5-1|few
CASSPRPGQGDNSPLHF
TGCGCCAGCAGCCCTAGGCCGGGACAGGGAGATAATTCACCCCTCCACTTT
>.|TRBJ1-1|TRBV7-9|once
CASSLGLLEAFF
TGTGCCAGCAGCTTGGGACTCCTTGAAGCTTTCTTT
>TRBD1|TRBJ1-4|TRBV11-2|.
CASSLAQGAEKLFF
TGTGCCAGCAGCTTGGCGCAGGGGGCTGAAAAACTGTTTTTT
>.|TRBJ2-1|TRBV7-9|.
CASSSPTGTTANEQFF
TGTGCCAGCAGCTCCCCAACCGGGACAACCGCCAATGAGCAGTTCTTC
>TRBD2|TRBJ2-3|TRBV7-2|.
CASSLRTSGRADTQYF
TGTGCCAGCAGCTTACGGACTAGCGGGAGGGCAGATACGCAGTATTTT
>TRBD1|TRBJ1-3|TRBV4-1|.
CASSLQTGTGNTIYF
TGCGCCAGCAGCCTTCAGACAGGGACTGGAAACACCATATATTTT
>.|TRBJ1-4|TRBV7-9|.
CASSRVGTTGEKLFF
TGTGCCAGCAGCCGCGTCGGAACAACAGGCGAAAAACTGTTTTTT
>TRBD2|TRBJ2-2|TRBV19|.
CASSIPGGPYTGELFF
TGTGCCAGTAGTATCCCGGGAGGGCCGTACACCGGGGAGCTGTTTTTT
>TRBD2|TRBJ2-1|TRBV7-3|once
CASSSRLAGRDEQFF
TGTGCCAGCAGCTCCCGACTAGCGGGTCGTGATGAGCAGTTCTTC
>.|TRBJ2-2|TRBV19|.
CATARQGINTGELFF
TGTGCCACCGCCCGGCAGGGAATAAACACCGGGGAGCTGTTTTTT
>.|TRBJ1-1|TRBV5-6|.
CASSNRGTEAFF
TGTGCCAGCAGCAACCGGGGTACTGAAGCTTTCTTT
>TRBD1|TRBJ1-6|TRBV10-3|.
CAISEAIQGARSPLHF
TGTGCCATCAGTGAGGCGATCCAGGGGGCGAGGTCACCCCTCCACTTT
>.|TRBJ1-3|TRBV5-1|.
CASSPGQPNTIYF
TGCGCCAGCAGCCCGGGACAACCAAACACCATATATTTT
>TRBD1|TRBJ1-4|TRBV5-8|.
CASSLPGQGGEKLFF
TGTGCCAGCAGCCTCCCGGGACAGGGAGGTGAAAAACTGTTTTTT
>.|TRBJ1-1|TRBV19|.
CASSIQGLGAEAFF
TGTGCCAGTAGTATCCAGGGCCTGGGCGCTGAAGCTTTCTTT
>.|TRBJ1-2|TRBV29-1|.
CSVEAGGGGYTF
TGCAGCGTTGAAGCGGGTGGAGGTGGCTACACCTTC